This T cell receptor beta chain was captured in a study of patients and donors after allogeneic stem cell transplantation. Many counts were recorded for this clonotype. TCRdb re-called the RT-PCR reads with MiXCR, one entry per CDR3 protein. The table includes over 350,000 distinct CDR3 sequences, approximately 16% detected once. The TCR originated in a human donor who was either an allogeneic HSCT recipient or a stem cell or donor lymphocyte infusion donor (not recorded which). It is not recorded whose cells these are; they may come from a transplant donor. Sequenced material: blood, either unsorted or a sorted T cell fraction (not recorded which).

The CDR3 sequence: CASTPQGFYGYTF. DNA for the CDR3: TGTGCCAGCACCCCACAGGGTTTCTATGGCTACACCTTC. The chain is built from TRBV12-3 or TRBV12-4 and TRBJ1-2; D perhaps matches TRBD1 (6 bases). The CDR3 runs 13 residues. V dropped 7 bases and J dropped 4 bases, with 13 bases sitting between them.